This T cell receptor beta chain was captured by sequencing in a study of brain T cells in children with intractable seizures. Measured with immunoSEQ multiplex PCR; TCRdb has only the in-frame clones, and not every one. The sample has 50,000 to 75,000 clones, roughly 95% seen once. The germline V and J ends were trimmed by 1 base and 0 bases, with 9 bases remaining between them. CDR1 is LGHNA, CDR2 YNFKEQ, per germline. This CDR3 has 15 residues. The chain is built from TRBV4-2 and TRBJ2-5; D is unresolved. Sample: peripheral blood, taken at surgery. This TCR came from a boy less than two years old with focal cortical dysplasia and intractable seizures. CDR3 protein: CASSQAWRNQETQYF. The CDR3, as DNA: TGTGCCAGCAGCCAAGCCTGGCGCAACCAAGAGACCCAGTACTTC.